Presented here are 8 T cell receptor beta chains from one specimen sequenced in a study of cytomegalovirus exposure and HLA in healthy donors. PCR used 60 Vbeta primers and 13 Jbeta primers. Using immunoSEQ multiplex PCR, the repertoire was profiled, and TCRdb retains in-frame clones only, with some absent. Its listing shows 65,000 to 80,000 clones. The specimen was PBMCs. These receptors originate from a man aged 25 to 40 in good health and CMV-seronegative.

The V gene is TRBV19, the J gene TRBJ1-2; D is unresolved. V lost 5 bases and J lost 8, with 18 bases in between. Germline-derived CDR1 and CDR2 are LNHDA and SQIVND (reference sequence). The CDR3 extends over 14 amino acids. CDR3 region: CASSQPGSGSGYTF. The CDR3 DNA follows: TGTGCCAGTAGTCAGCCGGGGTCCGGTAGCGGCTACACCTTC.

V usage is TRBV6-6 and J usage is TRBJ2-7; possible D gene TRBD1, 5 bases. Trimming shortened V by 0 bases and J by 2 bases, and 14 bases separated the two germline ends. Germline-derived CDR1 and CDR2 are MNHNY and SVGAGI (reference sequence). CDR3 size: 16 residues. The CDR3 protein is CASSYSTGQGPYEQYF. For the CDR3, the DNA is TGTGCCAGCAGTTACTCGACTGGGCAGGGCCCCTACGAGCAGTACTTC.

This chain joins TRBV11-2 and TRBJ2-7; TRBD2 is a possible D gene (6 bases). The CDR3 extends over 14 amino acids. Germline lookup yields CDR1 SGHAT and CDR2 FQNNGV. Trimming took 5 bases from V and 2 from J, leaving 13 bases between them. This chain's CDR3 is CASSLGTGPYEQYF. The CDR3 coding sequence is TGTGCCAGCAGCCTAGGGACTGGTCCCTACGAGCAGTACTTC.

The chain joins TRBV30 to TRBJ2-1, with unresolved D. V dropped 2 bases and J dropped 0 bases, with 5 bases sitting between them. Germline V lookup: CDR1 GTSNPN, CDR2 SVGIG (reference sequence). The length of the CDR3 is 13 residues. This CDR3 is CAWSSDSYNEQFF. The DNA of the CDR3 is TGTGCCTGGAGTAGCGACTCCTACAATGAGCAGTTCTTC.

V gene TRBV19 combines with J gene TRBJ2-1, with a weak D call TRBD2 (5 bases). This CDR3 has 14 residues. In germline, CDR1 is LNHDA, CDR2 SQIVND (reference sequence). V was shortened by 4 bases and J by 5 bases, with 12 bases between the two germline ends. CDR3 sequence (DNA): TGTGCCAGTAGTACCCCCGGGATTAACAATGAGCAGTTCTTC. Amino acid sequence: CASSTPGINNEQFF.

The chain employs TRBV7-9 and TRBJ2-1, with TRBD1 identical over 9 bases. With 4 bases clipped from V and 7 bases from J, the junction kept 11 bases outside the gene matches. Germline V gene lookup returns CDR1 SEHNR and CDR2 FQNEAQ (reference sequence). This CDR3 spans 16 amino acids. The CDR3 DNA sequence: TGTGCCAGCAGCTCCATCGGGACAGGGTGGAGGAATGAGCAGTTCTTC. Encoded protein: CASSSIGTGWRNEQFF.

According to its frequency, this clone is medium-sized. The germline gene is not matched at one end of the junction; a read error may be the cause. The gene calls are TRBV5-6 and TRBJ2-4; no definite D call. CDR3 length equals 12 residues. Looked up from germline, CDR1 is SGHDT and CDR2 is YYEEEE. In DNA form, the CDR3 reads TGTGCCAGCAGCTTCGACAAAACCATTCAGTACTTC. As protein: CASSFDKTIQYF.

The chain recombines TRBV25-1 with TRBJ2-7; no definite D call. This CDR3 has 13 amino acids. CDR1 is MGHDK and CDR2 is SYGVNS in the germline V gene. Trimming removed 3 bases at V and 2 bases at J, with 8 bases between. CDR3 sequence (DNA): TGTGCCAGCAGTGAGGCAGGAACCTACGAGCAGTACTTC. This gives the protein CASSEAGTYEQYF.